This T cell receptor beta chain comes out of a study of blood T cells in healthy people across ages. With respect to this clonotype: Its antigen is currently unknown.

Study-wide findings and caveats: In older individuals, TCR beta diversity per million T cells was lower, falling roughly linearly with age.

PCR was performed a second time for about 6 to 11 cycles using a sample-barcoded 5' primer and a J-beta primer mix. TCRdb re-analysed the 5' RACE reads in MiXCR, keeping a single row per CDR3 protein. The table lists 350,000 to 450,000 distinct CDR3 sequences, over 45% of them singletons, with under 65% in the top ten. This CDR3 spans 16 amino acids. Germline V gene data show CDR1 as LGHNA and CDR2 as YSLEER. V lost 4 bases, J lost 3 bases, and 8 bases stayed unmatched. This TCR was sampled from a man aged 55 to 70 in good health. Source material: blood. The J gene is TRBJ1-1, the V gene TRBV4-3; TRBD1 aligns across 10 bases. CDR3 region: CASSLGTGTGDTEAFF. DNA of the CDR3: TGCGCCAGCAGCCTGGGGACCGGGACAGGGGACACTGAAGCTTTCTTT.